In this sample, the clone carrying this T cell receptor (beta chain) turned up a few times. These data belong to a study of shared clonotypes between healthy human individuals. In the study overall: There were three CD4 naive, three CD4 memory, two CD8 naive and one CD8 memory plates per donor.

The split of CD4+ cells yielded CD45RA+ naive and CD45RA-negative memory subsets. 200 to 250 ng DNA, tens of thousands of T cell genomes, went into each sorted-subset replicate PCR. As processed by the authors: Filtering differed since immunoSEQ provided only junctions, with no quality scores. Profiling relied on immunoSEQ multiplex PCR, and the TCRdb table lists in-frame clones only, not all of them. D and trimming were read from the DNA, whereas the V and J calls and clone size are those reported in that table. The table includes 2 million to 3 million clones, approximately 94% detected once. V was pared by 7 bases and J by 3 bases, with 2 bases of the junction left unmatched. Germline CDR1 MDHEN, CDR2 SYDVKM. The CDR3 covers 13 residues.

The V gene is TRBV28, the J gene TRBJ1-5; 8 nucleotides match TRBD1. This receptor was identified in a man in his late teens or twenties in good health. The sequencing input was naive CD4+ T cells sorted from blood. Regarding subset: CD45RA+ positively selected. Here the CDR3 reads CASTTGVNQPQHF. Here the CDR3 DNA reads TGTGCCAGCACGACAGGGGTCAATCAGCCCCAGCATTTT.